Included here is one T cell receptor beta chain sequence, with context. Antigen unknown. PCR involved 60 Vbeta and 13 Jbeta primers. Sequencing was performed with immunoSEQ multiplex PCR; in TCRdb, only in-frame clones are kept and a portion is missing. The data show about 110,000 clones, around 76% seen once. This record belongs to a study of cytomegalovirus exposure and HLA in healthy donors. Germline V gene data show CDR1 as LNHNV and CDR2 as YYDKDF (reference sequence). V was shortened by 5 bases and J by 3 bases, with 14 bases between the two germline ends. CDR3 length: 14 residues. Findings of the study overall: Reportedly, a later analysis found an Asian-associated ancestry cluster had fewer N-insertions than the roughly 630-donor mean.

The source material was PBMCs. J is TRBJ2-7 and V is TRBV15, with D maybe TRBD1 (5 bases). This TCR derives from a young man in good health and CMV-seronegative. The CDR3 DNA reads as TGTGCCACCAGCGGGGCCCCGGAGTTCTACGAGCAGTACTTC. This translates into CATSGAPEFYEQYF.